This T cell receptor beta chain is drawn from a study of cytomegalovirus exposure and HLA in healthy donors. On the study more broadly: Membership in the Caucasian-associated ancestry cluster was found for around 81% of 300 to 400 genotyped donors.

Study results and caveats: Presence/absence comparisons presumed near-even sequencing depth among donors. Follow-up analysis seemed to connect common viral pathogens with several of the most significant clusters identified.

Researchers ran the PCR with 60 Vbeta and 13 Jbeta primers. Repertoires were generated with immunoSEQ multiplex PCR, while TCRdb's copy carries only in-frame clones and drops some. The profile shows around 160,000 clones, roughly four fifths of them singletons. This CDR3 region has 17 residues. V was pared by 0 bases and J by 4 bases, with 15 bases between. Germline-derived CDR1 and CDR2 are LNHDA and SQIVND (reference sequence). Details on this clone: Antigen specificity is unknown.

Material: PBMCs. This clonotype originated in a man aged 50 to 59 in good health and CMV-seropositive. The chain is built from TRBV19 and TRBJ1-4, with D hard to call. The CDR3 is CASSIDLRPRLNEKLFF. The DNA of the CDR3 is TGTGCCAGTAGTATAGATCTGAGGCCCCGACTTAATGAAAAACTGTTTTTT.